This TCR beta chain was recorded in a study of cytomegalovirus exposure and HLA in healthy donors. V lost 3 bases to trimming and J lost 5 bases, with 12 bases between them. The CDR3 consists of 15 residues. Germline values: CDR1 SGDLS, CDR2 YYNGEE. Study-level findings and limits: Most likely, a cluster of highly shared sequence variants arose as a sequencing artifact. More than 15,000 TCR beta sequences were associated with HLA alleles at 0.05 false discovery rate in a later analysis. Later analysis suggested most CMV-associated TCR beta chains were HLA-restricted. Researchers reported in a later analysis that common viral pathogens appeared linked to several top clusters.

To note about this clone: What it recognizes is unknown.

Primers for the PCR totalled 60 Vbeta and 13 Jbeta. Clones were sequenced by immunoSEQ multiplex PCR, and TCRdb holds only the in-frame ones, with some missing. Of some 200,000 clones listed, around 89% are singletons. The sample comprised PBMCs. The chain combines TRBV9 with TRBJ1-6; D remains unclear. This clonotype was sampled from a woman between 18 and 29 years old in good health and CMV-seronegative. CDR3: CASSAYGENNSPLHF. The CDR3 region has the DNA TGTGCCAGCAGCGCCTACGGGGAGAATAATTCACCCCTCCACTTT.